Reported below is one TCR beta chain. V shed 0 bases and J shed 0 bases, with 14 bases lying between them. The germline V gene has CDR1 LNHNV and CDR2 YYDKDF (reference sequence). The CDR3 spans 17 residues. The sample is drawn from a study of blood T cell repertoires in COVID-19. At the level of the study: There were acute and convalescent COVID-19 samples, and they came from the United States, Italy and Spain.

Original analysis: Reference gene primers were amplified, and this amplification served to estimate nucleated cell counts. Some clones are missing from TCRdb's copy, which holds only in-frame ones; the method was immunoSEQ multiplex PCR. That table furnishes V, J and clone size, whereas the DNA furnished D and trimming. The sample records approximately 280,000 clones, about 89% being singletons. Sequencing was done on a sample of peripheral blood. The chain links TRBV15 to TRBJ1-1; D uncertain. The clonotype originates from a man aged 40-55 years with acute or convalescent COVID-19. The CDR3 region has the DNA TGTGCCACCAGCAGAGATTCCCGGGGAGGGCTGAACACTGAAGCTTTCTTT. It translates to CATSRDSRGGLNTEAFF.